This TCR beta chain was identified during a study of cytomegalovirus exposure and HLA in healthy donors. Notes on the study in general: Three CMV-associated chains proved CMV antigen-specific in vitro.

Primers included in the PCR were 60 Vbeta and 13 Jbeta primers. Profiling relied on immunoSEQ multiplex PCR, and the TCRdb table lists in-frame clones only, not all of them. The sample lists tens of thousands of clones; about two thirds were seen once. Trimming removed 4 bases at V and 2 bases at J, with 13 bases between. The CDR3 length is 15 residues. In germline, CDR1 is SGHDN, CDR2 FVKESK. Note on this clone: Its cognate antigen is unknown.

The material sequenced was PBMCs. V usage is TRBV14 and J usage is TRBJ2-3; maybe TRBD2 (5 bases). The TCR was taken from a woman aged 45-65 years in good health and CMV-seropositive. The CDR3 DNA sequence: TGTGCCAGCAGCCTAAGCGGCGTAGCCACAGATACGCAGTATTTT. This sequence encodes CASSLSGVATDTQYF.